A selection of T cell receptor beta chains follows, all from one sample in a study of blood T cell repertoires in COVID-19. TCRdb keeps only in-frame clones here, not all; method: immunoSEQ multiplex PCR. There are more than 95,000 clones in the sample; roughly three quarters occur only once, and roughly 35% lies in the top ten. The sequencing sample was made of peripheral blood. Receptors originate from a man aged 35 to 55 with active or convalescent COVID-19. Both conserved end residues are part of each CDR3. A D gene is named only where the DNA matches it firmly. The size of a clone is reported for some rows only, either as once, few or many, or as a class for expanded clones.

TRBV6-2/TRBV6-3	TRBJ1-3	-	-	CASSDTGISGNTIYF	TGTGCCAGCAGTGATACAGGGATCTCTGGAAACACCATATATTTT
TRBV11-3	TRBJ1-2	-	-	CASSLAPDSYYGYTF	TGTGCCAGCAGCTTAGCCCCTGACAGCTACTATGGCTACACCTTC
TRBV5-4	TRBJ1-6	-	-	CASSLWQSSPLHF	TGTGCCAGCAGCTTGTGGCAGTCTTCACCCCTCCACTTT
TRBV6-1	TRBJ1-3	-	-	CASSEAPHGLGNTIYF	TGTGCCAGCAGTGAAGCACCTCATGGGCTTGGAAACACCATATATTTT
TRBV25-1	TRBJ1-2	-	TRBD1	CASNPGGGYTF	TGTGCCAGCAACCCAGGGGGGGGCTACACCTTC
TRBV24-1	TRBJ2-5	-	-	CATSDLQGGIVETQYF	TGTGCCACCAGTGATTTGCAGGGAGGCATCGTGGAGACCCAGTACTTC
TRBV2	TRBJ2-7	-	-	CASNQQDYEQYF	TGTGCCAGCAATCAACAGGACTACGAGCAGTACTTC
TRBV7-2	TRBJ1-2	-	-	CASSLGGVVEGYTF	TGTGCCAGCAGCCTGGGGGGGGTGGTAGAGGGCTACACCTTC
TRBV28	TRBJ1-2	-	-	CASSFQGRINYGYTF	TGTGCCAGCAGTTTTCAGGGGCGTATTAACTATGGCTACACCTTC
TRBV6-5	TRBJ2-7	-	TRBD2	CASSPPGGTPYEQYF	TGTGCCAGCAGTCCCCCGGGGGGGACCCCCTACGAGCAGTACTTC
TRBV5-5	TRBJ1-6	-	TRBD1	CASSSGTGYSPLHF	TGTGCCAGCAGCTCCGGGACAGGCTATTCACCCCTCCACTTT
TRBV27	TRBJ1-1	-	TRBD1	CASSFLDRGRKAFF	TGTGCCAGCAGTTTTTTGGACAGGGGGCGCAAGGCTTTCTTT
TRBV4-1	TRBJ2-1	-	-	CASSQDGLAPSVEQFF	TGCGCCAGCAGCCAAGATGGGCTAGCCCCCTCCGTTGAGCAGTTCTTC
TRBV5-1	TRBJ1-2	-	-	CASSGTGKPNYGYTF	TGCGCCAGCAGCGGAACAGGGAAACCTAACTATGGCTACACCTTC
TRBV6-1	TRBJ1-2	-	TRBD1	CASSKGGSGTSNYGYTF	TGTGCCAGCAGTAAAGGGGGCAGTGGAACCTCTAACTATGGCTACACCTTC
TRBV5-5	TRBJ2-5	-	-	CASSADIQETQYF	TGTGCCAGCAGCGCGGACATTCAAGAGACCCAGTACTTC
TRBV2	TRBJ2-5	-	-	CASQQSGIETQYF	TGTGCCAGCCAGCAGTCAGGCATTGAGACCCAGTACTTC
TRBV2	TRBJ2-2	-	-	CASGQGGGTGELFF	TGTGCCAGCGGACAGGGAGGGGGGACCGGGGAGCTGTTTTTT
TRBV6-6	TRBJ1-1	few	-	CASRSRGTEAFF	TGTGCCAGCAGAAGTCGGGGCACTGAAGCTTTCTTT
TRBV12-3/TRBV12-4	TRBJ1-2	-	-	CASGSGGWDGYTF	TGTGCCAGCGGTTCCGGGGGGTGGGATGGCTACACCTTC
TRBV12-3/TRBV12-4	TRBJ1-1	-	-	CASSWGGIPEAFF	TGTGCCAGCAGTTGGGGGGGAATTCCTGAAGCTTTCTTT
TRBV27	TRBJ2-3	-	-	CASSTLALTDTQYF	TGTGCCAGCAGCACTCTAGCGCTCACAGATACGCAGTATTTT
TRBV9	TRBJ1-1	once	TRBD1	CASSPGDRLNTEAFF	TGTGCCAGCAGCCCCGGGGACAGATTGAACACTGAAGCTTTCTTT
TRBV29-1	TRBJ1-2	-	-	CSVERREVPF	TGCAGCGTTGAGCGGAGGGAAGTTCCCTTC
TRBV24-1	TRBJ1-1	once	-	CATSVGSGTEAFF	TGTGCCACCAGTGTCGGAAGCGGCACTGAAGCTTTCTTT
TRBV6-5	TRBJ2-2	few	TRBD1	CASSYSGQKNTGELFF	TGTGCCAGCAGTTACTCGGGACAGAAAAACACCGGGGAGCTGTTTTTT
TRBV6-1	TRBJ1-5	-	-	CASSESRQFNQPQHF	TGTGCCAGCAGCGAGAGCCGACAGTTCAATCAGCCCCAGCATTTT
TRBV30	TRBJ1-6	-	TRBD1	CAFAGTVNSPLHF	TGTGCCTTCGCCGGGACAGTTAATTCACCCCTCCACTTT
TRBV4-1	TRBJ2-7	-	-	CASSQDDSYEQYF	TGCGCCAGCAGCCAAGATGACAGCTACGAGCAGTACTTC
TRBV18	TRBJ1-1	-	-	CASSPAPGRDTEAFF	TGTGCCAGCTCACCGGCACCAGGGCGAGACACTGAAGCTTTCTTT
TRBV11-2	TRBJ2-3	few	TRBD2	CASSLLGTRGDTQYF	TGTGCCAGCAGCTTACTAGGGACTAGGGGTGATACGCAGTATTTT
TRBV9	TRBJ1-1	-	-	CASSVDIVGQVEAFF	TGTGCCAGCAGCGTAGATATTGTGGGGCAGGTTGAAGCTTTCTTT
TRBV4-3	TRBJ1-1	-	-	CASSHFPLMNTEAFF	TGCGCCAGCAGCCACTTCCCCCTTATGAACACTGAAGCTTTCTTT
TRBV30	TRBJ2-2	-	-	CAWPGTVNTGELFF	TGTGCCTGGCCCGGGACTGTGAACACCGGGGAGCTGTTTTTT
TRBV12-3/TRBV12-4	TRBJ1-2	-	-	CASSPQGSYTF	TGTGCCAGCAGTCCCCAGGGGAGCTACACCTTC
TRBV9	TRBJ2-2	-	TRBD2	CASSPASGGVTGELFF	TGTGCCAGCAGCCCGGCTAGCGGGGGGGTCACCGGGGAGCTGTTTTTT
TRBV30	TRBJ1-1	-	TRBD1	CAWSEVAGGRAFF	TGTGCCTGGAGTGAGGTGGCAGGGGGCCGCGCTTTCTTT
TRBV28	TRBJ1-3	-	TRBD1	CASNPGGSGNTIYF	TGTGCCAGCAATCCAGGGGGCTCTGGAAACACCATATATTTT
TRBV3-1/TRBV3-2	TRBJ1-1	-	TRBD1	CASSLLTGGSTEAFF	TGTGCCAGCAGCCTGCTCACAGGGGGGAGTACTGAAGCTTTCTTT
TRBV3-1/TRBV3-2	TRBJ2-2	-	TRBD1	CASSQRQGTGELFF	TGTGCCAGCAGCCAAAGACAGGGAACCGGGGAGCTGTTTTTT
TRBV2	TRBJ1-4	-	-	CASSELPGEKLFF	TGTGCCAGCAGTGAGCTGCCGGGTGAAAAACTGTTTTTT
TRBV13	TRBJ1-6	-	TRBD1	CASSLGDRENSPLHF	TGTGCCAGCAGCTTAGGGGACAGGGAGAATTCACCCCTCCACTTT
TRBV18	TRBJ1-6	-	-	CASSPLGSGDYSYNSPLHF	TGTGCCAGCTCACCTCTGGGGTCGGGGGACTACTCCTATAATTCACCCCTCCACTTT
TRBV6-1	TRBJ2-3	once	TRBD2	CASSDAGGRADTQYF	TGTGCCAGCAGTGATGCGGGGGGCCGGGCAGATACGCAGTATTTT
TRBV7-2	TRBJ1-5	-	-	CASSLLRQDNQPQHF	TGTGCCAGCAGCTTACTCAGGCAGGACAATCAGCCCCAGCATTTT
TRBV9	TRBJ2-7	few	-	CASSVGHGAGEQYF	TGTGCCAGCAGCGTGGGACATGGGGCAGGGGAGCAGTACTTC
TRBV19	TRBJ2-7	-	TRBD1	CASSSPGTGAFEQYF	TGTGCCAGTAGTTCGCCCGGGACAGGGGCCTTCGAGCAGTACTTC
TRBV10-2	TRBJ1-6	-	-	CASSETDSSYNSPLHF	TGCGCCAGCAGTGAGACCGATAGCTCCTATAATTCACCCCTCCACTTT
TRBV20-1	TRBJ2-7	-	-	CSASSGHEQYF	TGCAGTGCTAGTTCTGGCCACGAGCAGTACTTC
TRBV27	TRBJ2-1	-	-	CASSSIKTDRNYNEQFF	TGTGCCAGCAGTTCAATAAAGACTGACAGGAACTACAATGAGCAGTTCTTC
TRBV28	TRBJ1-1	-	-	CASVPGHITEAFF	TGTGCCAGCGTACCAGGACATATCACTGAAGCTTTCTTT
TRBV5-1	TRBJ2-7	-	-	CASSVDGRSSYEQYF	TGCGCCAGCAGCGTAGACGGGAGAAGCTCCTACGAGCAGTACTTC
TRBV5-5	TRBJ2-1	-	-	CASSLGLNEQFF	TGTGCCAGCAGCTTGGGACTCAATGAGCAGTTCTTC